The clone carrying this TCR beta chain was counted a few times. These data originate in a study of blood T cells in healthy people across ages. Primed by a sample-barcoded 5' primer and a J-beta primer mix, a second PCR proceeded for roughly 6 to 12 cycles. Each CDR3 protein is one row after TCRdb ran MiXCR on the 5' RACE reads. Altogether about a million distinct CDR3 sequences are present, less than 45% being singletons, with the ten largest covering roughly 14%. Trimming left V 2 bases short and J 12 bases short, with 5 bases between. Germline V gives CDR1 MDHEN, CDR2 SYDVKM. The CDR3 totals 10 residues.

This receptor was identified in a man aged 18-30 years in good health. The specimen was blood. The chain employs TRBV28 and TRBJ2-1; D not certain. This chain's CDR3 is CASSLSVQFF. Written as DNA, the CDR3 is TGTGCCAGCAGTTTAAGTGTGCAGTTCTTC.